This T cell receptor beta chain was captured in a study of cytomegalovirus exposure and HLA in healthy donors. General study results and limits: A further, later analysis showed that HLA-associated TCR beta chains (compared with equally common others) were more clonally expanded.

Use of 60 Vbeta and 13 Jbeta primers characterized the PCR. The table came from immunoSEQ multiplex PCR; TCRdb's copy has only in-frame clones and leaves some out. The sample records around 130,000 clones, 77% being singletons. CDR3 length: 16 amino acids. With 3 bases removed from V and 1 base from J, the gap between germline ends came to 13 bases. Germline CDR1 LNHDA, CDR2 SQIVND (reference sequence). Remarks on this clone: What it binds is not known.

V is TRBV19 and J is TRBJ1-3, with D tentatively TRBD1 (6 bases). This receptor was identified in a man between 18 and 29 years old in good health and CMV-seropositive. The material sequenced was PBMCs. The CDR3 DNA is TGTGCCAGTAGTATTTACAGGGTGGGGTCTGGAAACACCATATATTTT. This codes for CASSIYRVGSGNTIYF.